These T cell receptor beta chains were read from a single sample in a study of beta chain features in type 1 diabetes. Here immunoSEQ multiplex PCR was the method, and the copy in TCRdb shows in-frame clones only, minus some. The table lists 500,000 to 850,000 clones, over 13% of them singletons. Sequencing used naive CD4+ T cells from blood. These receptors all stem from a man aged 18 to 29 with type 1 diabetes. Both conserved end residues are part of each CDR3. The D gene is left open where the match is weak. Clone sizes are given selectively: once, few, many, or a class where the clone is expanded.

length	J	V	size	D	DNA	CDR3
16	TRBJ2-5	TRBV21-1	few	-	TGTGCCAGCAGCAAAGCTCGGGCAGGGGAGGAGGAGACCCAGTACTTC	CASSKARAGEEETQYF
15	TRBJ2-1	TRBV18	-	-	TGTGCCAGCTCACCACGGCGGATCTCCTACAATGAGCAGTTCTTC	CASSPRRISYNEQFF
16	TRBJ2-5	TRBV5-6	-	-	TGTGCCAGCAGCCCGGGACGCTGCCTGGGTGGGGAGACCCAGTACTTC	CASSPGRCLGGETQYF
20	TRBJ2-3	TRBV10-3	few	TRBD2	TGTGCCATCAGTGAGTCGGGCCTAGCGGGCCTTACCACTAGCACAGATACGCAGTATTTT	CAISESGLAGLTTSTDTQYF
17	TRBJ2-1	TRBV9	-	TRBD2	TGTGCCAGCAGCGTGGGGCATAGCGGGGCCCTGAGGAATGAGCAGTTCTTC	CASSVGHSGALRNEQFF
13	TRBJ1-1	TRBV9	few	-	TGTGCCAGCAGCGGGAGGGTGAACACTGAAGCTTTCTTT	CASSGRVNTEAFF
14	TRBJ2-3	TRBV7-2	-	-	TGTGCCAGCAGCTCGGATTTCGGCACAGATACGCAGTATTTT	CASSSDFGTDTQYF
14	TRBJ1-3	TRBV30	-	-	TGTGCCTGGAGCGGGTCGGCGAGGGGAAACACCATATATTTT	CAWSGSARGNTIYF
16	TRBJ2-5	TRBV14	few	-	TGTGCCAGCAGCCGGACCACCCAGCCCCTCCAAGAGACCCAGTACTTC	CASSRTTQPLQETQYF
14	TRBJ1-5	TRBV6-1	few	-	TGTGCCAGCAGTGGACAACAGGGTCCCTTAACCCAGCATTTT	CASSGQQGPLTQHF
12	TRBJ2-2	TRBV11-2	-	-	TGTGCCAGCAGGGGTTTAGCCGGGGAGCTGTTTTTT	CASRGLAGELFF
15	TRBJ2-5	TRBV5-4	-	-	TGTGCCAGCAGCGTACAGGGCGGAGAGGTAGAGACCCAGTACTTC	CASSVQGGEVETQYF
16	TRBJ2-3	TRBV5-4	-	TRBD2	TGTGCCAGCAGCTTGATGACTAGCGGGACCGCGGATACGCAGTATTTT	CASSLMTSGTADTQYF
15	TRBJ2-2	TRBV27	-	-	TGTGCCAGCAGTTTAAGGGGACAGAACACCGGGGAGCTGTTTTTT	CASSLRGQNTGELFF
14	TRBJ2-7	TRBV30	once	-	TGTGCCTGGAGTGTGGGAGAGTTAGGGTACGAGCAGTACTTC	CAWSVGELGYEQYF
14	TRBJ2-4	TRBV7-9	-	-	TGTGCCAGCAGCTACGGACAGCTTGGAAACATTCAGTACTTC	CASSYGQLGNIQYF